This T cell receptor (beta chain) was identified in a study of shared clonotypes between healthy human individuals. Profiled with immunoSEQ multiplex PCR; TCRdb holds only in-frame clones, not every one. This sample has over 2 million clones, with 95% found just once. Per germline, CDR1 LNHDA and CDR2 SQIVND (reference sequence). V was clipped by 7 bases and J by 3 bases; unmatched bases: 4. This CDR3 has 13 amino acids. This TCR came from a man between 18 and 29 years old in good health. The chain carries TRBV19 and TRBJ1-1; 8 bases match TRBD1. Source material: naive CD4+ T cells sorted from blood. The subset is: CD45RA+ positively selected. CDR3 sequence reads: CASMKQGDTEAFF. In DNA, the CDR3 is TGTGCCAGTATGAAACAGGGGGACACTGAAGCTTTCTTT.